This T cell receptor (beta chain) was found in a study of T cell repertoires in cytomegalovirus infection. This clonotype was observed many times. V lost 5 bases and J lost 5; bases outside the gene matches: 10. This CDR3 contains 15 residues. Germline-derived CDR1 and CDR2 are SGHTA and FQGNSA. TCRdb processed the reads anew with MiXCR; each CDR3 protein has one entry. There are approximately 150,000 distinct CDR3 sequences in the sample; 5.5% to 7% occur only once, and about a sixth lies in the top ten. Sequencing used PBMCs. The sequence derives from a human donor in good health (CMV status not recorded). Some clones in this sample may be carry-over from other donors' samples. The V call is TRBV7-2, the J call TRBJ2-7, with TRBD1 identical over 9 bases. The CDR3 loop is CASSTQDRGWDEQYF. In DNA, the CDR3 is TGTGCCAGCAGCACCCAGGACAGGGGATGGGACGAGCAGTACTTC.